This TCR beta chain was recorded in a study of cytomegalovirus exposure and HLA in healthy donors. General observations from the study: Judged likely to be a sequencing artifact was a cluster of highly shared sequence variants.

This clone occurred a few times. Its cognate antigen is unknown. This PCR relied on a set of 60 Vbeta primers and 13 Jbeta primers. TCRdb keeps only in-frame clones here, not all; method: immunoSEQ multiplex PCR. The sample has 150,000 to 200,000 clones, about three quarters seen once. Material: PBMCs. The TCR sequence derives from a young man in good health and CMV-seropositive.

CDR3 nucleotides: TGTGCCAGCAGCGTAGCTCCCACCGGGGAGCTGTTTTTT. This sequence encodes CASSVAPTGELFF. The genes are TRBV9 and TRBJ2-2, with unresolved D. The CDR3 is 13 residues long. CDR1 is SGDLS, CDR2 YYNGEE, per germline. With 0 bases removed from V and 4 bases from J, the gap between germline ends came to 4 bases.